This TCR beta chain stems from a study of T-cell reconstitution after alpha-beta-depleted transplantation in children. Study-wide results and caveats: After transplant, at about two months, alpha-beta T cells were reportedly derived from several hundred expanded graft clones. T-cell counts and diversity at one year post-transplant came mainly from newly produced T cells.

Unique molecular identifiers were incorporated into the prepared TCRbeta library. From the PCR reads, TCRdb called clonotypes with MiXCR, one entry per CDR3 protein. Among around 450,000 distinct CDR3 sequences, around two fifths were seen once, and the ten largest hold under 35%. This clonotype turned up a few times. Its antigen remains unknown. The junction had 3 bases not matched to a gene; V was cut back by 6 bases and J by 3 bases. From germline, CDR1 is MNHNY and CDR2 SVGAGI (reference sequence). This CDR3 has 13 amino acids. The TCR originated in a girl aged 2-10 years with aplastic anemia, due to receive a stem cell transplant. The rearrangement joins TRBV6-6 to TRBJ2-7; 9 positions match TRBD1. The source material was PBMCs, sampled before TCRalphabeta/CD19-depleted stem cell transplant. Here the CDR3 reads CASRPGQGYEQYF. The CDR3 region has the DNA TGTGCCAGCAGACCGGGACAGGGCTACGAGCAGTACTTC.